This paragraph reports one T cell receptor (beta chain). Its antigen is unknown. The sample belongs to a study of OX40 agonist ivuxolimab in advanced cancers. Across the study: Patients were dosed intravenously with ivuxolimab at 0.01 to 10 mg/kg every 2 weeks. Findings and caveats of the study: It was not determined which antigens were specifically recognized by the peripheral T cells that had undergone clonal expansion. There were, on average, more expanded clones in CD8+ T cells than in CD4+. The CD4+ and CD8+ T cells in the blood had expanded clonally by week 6 at 0.1 to 3.0 mg/kg.

Losses at the gene ends were 0 bases for V and 5 bases for J; bases not matched to a gene: 6. The CDR3 has 15 amino acids. Germline V CDR1 and CDR2: SGHDT, YYEEEE. TCRdb keeps only in-frame clones here, not all; method: immunoSEQ multiplex PCR. The sample contains about 80,000 clones, roughly 81% of which appear only once. The TCR comes from an adult with an advanced solid tumor such as melanoma, head and neck, liver or kidney cancer. The chain combines TRBV5-6 with TRBJ1-2; TRBD1 matches 8 bases. Sequences were derived from CD4+ or CD8+ T cells sorted from blood, sampled in a trial of the OX40 agonist ivuxolimab. The chain's CDR3 is CASSLALTGGYGYTF. The DNA of the CDR3 is TGTGCCAGCAGCTTGGCGCTTACAGGGGGGTATGGCTACACCTTC.